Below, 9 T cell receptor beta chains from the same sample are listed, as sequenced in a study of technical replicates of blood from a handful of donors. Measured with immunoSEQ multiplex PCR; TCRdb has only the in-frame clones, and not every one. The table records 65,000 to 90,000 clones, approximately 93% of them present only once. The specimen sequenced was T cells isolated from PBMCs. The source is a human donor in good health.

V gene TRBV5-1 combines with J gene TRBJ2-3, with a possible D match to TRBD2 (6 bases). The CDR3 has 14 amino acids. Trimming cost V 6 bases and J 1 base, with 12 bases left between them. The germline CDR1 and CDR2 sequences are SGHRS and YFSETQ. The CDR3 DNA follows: TGCGCCAGCACCGGCGGGGACCGCACAGATACGCAGTATTTT. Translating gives CASTGGDRTDTQYF.

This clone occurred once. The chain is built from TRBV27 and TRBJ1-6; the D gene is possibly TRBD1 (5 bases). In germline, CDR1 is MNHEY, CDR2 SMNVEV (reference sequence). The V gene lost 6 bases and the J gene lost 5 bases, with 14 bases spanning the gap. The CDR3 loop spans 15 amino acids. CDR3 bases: TGTGCCAGCAGCCCCGCGCAGGGTAATAATTCACCCCTCCACTTT. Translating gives CASSPAQGNNSPLHF.

CDR3 coding DNA: TGCGCCAGCAGCAGTTTACAGGGGGCAGGGTACAATGAGCAGTTCTTC. Its protein is CASSSLQGAGYNEQFF. This rearrangement joins TRBV5-1 to TRBJ2-1; 9 bases are a match to TRBD1. Trimming took 4 bases from V and 4 from J; bases not matched to a gene: 9. The germline V gene encodes CDR1 SGHRS and CDR2 YFSETQ. This CDR3 comprises 16 residues.

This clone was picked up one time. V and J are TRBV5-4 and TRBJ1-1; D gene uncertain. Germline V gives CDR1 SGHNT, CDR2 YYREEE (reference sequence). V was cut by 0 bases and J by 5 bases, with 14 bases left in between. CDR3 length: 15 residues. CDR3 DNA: TGTGCCAGCAGCTTGGAAAGCCGTGGGGAGACTGAAGCTTTCTTT. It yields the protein CASSLESRGETEAFF.

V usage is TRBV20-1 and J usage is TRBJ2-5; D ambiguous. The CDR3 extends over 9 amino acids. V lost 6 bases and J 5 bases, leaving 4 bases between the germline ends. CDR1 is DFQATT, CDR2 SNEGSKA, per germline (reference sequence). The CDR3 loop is CSARETQYF. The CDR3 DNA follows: TGCAGTGCGCGTGAGACCCAGTACTTC.

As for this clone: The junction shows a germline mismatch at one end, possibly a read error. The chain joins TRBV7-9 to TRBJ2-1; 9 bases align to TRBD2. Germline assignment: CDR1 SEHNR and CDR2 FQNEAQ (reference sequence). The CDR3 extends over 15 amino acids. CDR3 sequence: CASSIAGTSFNEQFF. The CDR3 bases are TGTGCCAGCAGCATAGCCGGGACTAGCTTCAATGAGCAGTTCTTC.

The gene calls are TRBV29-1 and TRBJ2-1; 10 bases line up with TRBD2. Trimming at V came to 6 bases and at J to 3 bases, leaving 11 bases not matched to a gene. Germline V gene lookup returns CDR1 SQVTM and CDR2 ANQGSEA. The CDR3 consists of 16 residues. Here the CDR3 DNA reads TGCAGCGTACCACTTACCGGGACTAGCGACTACAATGAGCAGTTCTTC. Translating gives CSVPLTGTSDYNEQFF.

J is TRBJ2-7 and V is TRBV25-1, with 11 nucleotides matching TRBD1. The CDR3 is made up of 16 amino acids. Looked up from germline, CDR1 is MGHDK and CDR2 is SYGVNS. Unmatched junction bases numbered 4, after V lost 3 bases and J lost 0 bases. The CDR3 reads CASSERDRGISYEQYF. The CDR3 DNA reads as TGTGCCAGCAGTGAGCGGGACAGGGGGATCTCCTACGAGCAGTACTTC.

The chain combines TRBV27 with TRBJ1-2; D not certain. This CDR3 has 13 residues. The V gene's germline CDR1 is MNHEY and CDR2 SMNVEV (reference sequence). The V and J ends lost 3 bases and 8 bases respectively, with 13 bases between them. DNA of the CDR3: TGTGCCAGCAGTTTCCGGGGAGTAGGAGGCTACACCTTC. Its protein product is CASSFRGVGGYTF.